This T cell receptor beta chain was identified during a study of OX40 agonist ivuxolimab in advanced cancers. Overall study context: Treatment received earlier with anti-PD-1, anti-PD-L1 or anti-CTLA-4 agents was allowed, and 40% had some.

Points from the study as a whole: At 0.1 to 3.0 mg/kg, clonal expansion of CD4+ and CD8+ blood T cells had occurred by week 6.

This clone came up a few times. Its matching antigen is unknown. Assay: immunoSEQ multiplex PCR; the TCRdb copy retains only in-frame clones and omits some. The sample carries 70,000 to 80,000 clones, approximately 90% recorded once. Unmatched junction bases numbered 11, after V lost 5 bases and J lost 5 bases. Germline loops: CDR1 GTSNPN, CDR2 SVGIG (reference sequence). The length of the CDR3 is 15 residues. People who had autoimmune disease history or systemic immunosuppression were excluded. Samples of blood were obtained at baseline, on cycle 4 day 1, and on cycle 7 day 1. The source was CD4+ or CD8+ T cells sorted from blood, collected in a trial of the OX40 agonist ivuxolimab. The V and J genes are TRBV30 and TRBJ2-1; 8 bases agree with TRBD1. The sequence was collected from an adult with an advanced solid tumor such as melanoma, head and neck, liver or kidney cancer. The CDR3 spells CAWANLGQADNEQFF. The CDR3 coding sequence is TGTGCCTGGGCCAACCTGGGACAGGCAGACAATGAGCAGTTCTTC.